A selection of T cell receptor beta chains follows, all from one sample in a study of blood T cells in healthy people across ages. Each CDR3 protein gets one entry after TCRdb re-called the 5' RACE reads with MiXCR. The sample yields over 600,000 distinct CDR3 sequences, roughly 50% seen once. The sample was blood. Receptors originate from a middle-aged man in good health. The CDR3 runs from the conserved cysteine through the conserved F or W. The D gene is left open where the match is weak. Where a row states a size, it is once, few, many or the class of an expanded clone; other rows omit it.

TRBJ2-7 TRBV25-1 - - TGTGCCAGCATAAGGTCGGGGGACACCTCCTACGAGCAGTACTTC CASIRSGDTSYEQYF
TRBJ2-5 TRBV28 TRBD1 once TGTGCCAGCAGACCGACAGGGGCCCTTCGCGGGCAGTACTTC CASRPTGALRGQYF
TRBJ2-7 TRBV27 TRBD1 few TGTGCCAGCAGCGGACAGGGAAAAACGTACGAGCAGTACTTC CASSGQGKTYEQYF
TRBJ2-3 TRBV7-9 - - TGTGCCAGCAGCTTAGAGGGAGCGAAAGATACGCAGTATTTT CASSLEGAKDTQYF
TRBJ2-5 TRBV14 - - TGTGCCAGCAGCCCCCGAATGGGGGAGACCCAGTACTTC CASSPRMGETQYF
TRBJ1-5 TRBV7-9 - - TGTGCCGGCAGCTCCGGCGGAATCAATCAGCCCCAGCATTTT CAGSSGGINQPQHF
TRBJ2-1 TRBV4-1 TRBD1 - TGCGCCAGCAGCCTAAGATTAGGGACAGGGGCTAACCTGGAGCATGAGCAGTTCTTC CASSLRLGTGANLEHEQFF
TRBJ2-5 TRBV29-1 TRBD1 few TGCAGCGTCTCGACAGGGGGCGAAGAGACCCAGTACTTC CSVSTGGEETQYF
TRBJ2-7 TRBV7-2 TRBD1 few TGTGCCAGCAGCTTAGCGGACAGGGGCTCCTACGAGCAGTACTTC CASSLADRGSYEQYF
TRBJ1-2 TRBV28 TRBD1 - TGTGCCAGCAGTTTCACAGGGGGATTCACCTTC CASSFTGGFTF
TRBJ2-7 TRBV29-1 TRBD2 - TGCAGCGCCAGACTAGCGGGAGGTGGTGAGCAGTACTTC CSARLAGGGEQYF
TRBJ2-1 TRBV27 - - TGTGCCAGCAGTTTACAAACCTCGGGTGGAAATGAGCAGTTCTTC CASSLQTSGGNEQFF
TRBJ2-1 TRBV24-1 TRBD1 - TGTGCCACCAGTGATACCGGGACAGGGTCAGGCTATGAGCAGTTCTTC CATSDTGTGSGYEQFF
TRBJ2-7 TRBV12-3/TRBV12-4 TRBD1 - TGTGCCAGCAGCCACCAGGACAGGGGTTCCTACGAGCAGTACTTC CASSHQDRGSYEQYF
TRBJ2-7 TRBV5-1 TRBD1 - TGCGCCAGCAGCTGGACCGGGACAGCCTACGAGCAGTACTTC CASSWTGTAYEQYF
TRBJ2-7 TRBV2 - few TGTGCCAGCAGTGAGGTCAGGGGCGATTACGAGCAGTACTTC CASSEVRGDYEQYF
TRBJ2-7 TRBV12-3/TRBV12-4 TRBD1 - TGTGCCAGCAGCCCCGCTGGACAGGCCTACGAGCAGTACTTC CASSPAGQAYEQYF
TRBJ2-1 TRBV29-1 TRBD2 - TGCAGCGGACTAGCGGGAGGGATCCCCCACAATGAGCAGTTCTTC CSGLAGGIPHNEQFF
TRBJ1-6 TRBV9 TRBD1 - TGTGCCAGCAGCGCTACACAGGGGGCAGAGAGTTCACCCCTCCACTTT CASSATQGAESSPLHF
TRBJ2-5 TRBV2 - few TGTGCCAGCAGTTTCCAAGGGGGGCACTCCCGAGAGACCCAGTACTTC CASSFQGGHSRETQYF
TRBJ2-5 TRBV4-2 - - TGTGCCAGCAGCCAAGCGATAGGGAACCAAGAGACCCAGTACTTC CASSQAIGNQETQYF
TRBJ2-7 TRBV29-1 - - TGCAGCGTCCGGCTAGGGAGCTACGAGCAGTACTTC CSVRLGSYEQYF
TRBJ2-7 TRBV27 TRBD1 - TGTGCCAGCAGCGAAGAGACAGGGCACTACGAGCAGTACTTC CASSEETGHYEQYF
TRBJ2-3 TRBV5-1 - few TGCGCCAGCAGCCGCACTGGGACTAGCACAGATACGCAGTATTTT CASSRTGTSTDTQYF
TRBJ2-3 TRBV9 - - TGTGCCAGCAGCGTAGTGAGGGGGAACACAGATACGCAGTATTTT CASSVVRGNTDTQYF
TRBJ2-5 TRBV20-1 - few TGCAGTGCACAGAGGGGGGAGCTCCAAGAGACCCAGTACTTC CSAQRGELQETQYF
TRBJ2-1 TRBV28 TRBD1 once TGTGCCAGCAGTTTCCCGGACAGGGGGCGAAGCGAGCAGTTCTTC CASSFPDRGRSEQFF
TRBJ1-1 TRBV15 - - TGTGCCACCAGCTTAACTATAGGTGAAGCTTTCTTT CATSLTIGEAFF
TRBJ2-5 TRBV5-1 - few TGCGCCAGCAGCTTGGGTGGCAAAACCAGCCAAGAGACCCAGTACTTC CASSLGGKTSQETQYF
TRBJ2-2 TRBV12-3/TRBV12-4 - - TGTGCCAGCAGTACTAGGGGGAACACCGGGGAGCTGTTTTTT CASSTRGNTGELFF
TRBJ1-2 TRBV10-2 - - TGCGCCAGCAGTGATCACCATGGCTACACCTTC CASSDHHGYTF
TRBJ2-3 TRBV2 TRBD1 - TGTGCCAGCAGTAGCCGGGACAGCTTGTCAGATACGCAGTATTTT CASSSRDSLSDTQYF
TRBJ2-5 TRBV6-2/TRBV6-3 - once TGTGCCAGCAGTGACAGGAACCAAGAGACCCAGTACTTC CASSDRNQETQYF
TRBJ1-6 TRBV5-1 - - TGCGCCAGTCGCCGGATAGGGCCTGACAATTCACCCCTCCACTTT CASRRIGPDNSPLHF
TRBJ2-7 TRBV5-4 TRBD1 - TGTGCCAGCAGCCGACCGCCCAATATGGGGACAGTATCCTACGAGCAGTACTTC CASSRPPNMGTVSYEQYF
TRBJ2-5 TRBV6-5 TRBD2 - TGTGCCAGCAGTTTTCGAACTAGCGGGATAATAGAGACCCAGTACTTC CASSFRTSGIIETQYF
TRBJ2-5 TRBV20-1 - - TGCAGTGCTAGGGAGGGATTGCGCCAAGAGACCCAGTACTTC CSAREGLRQETQYF
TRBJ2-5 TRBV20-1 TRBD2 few TGCAGTGCTAGCGCTAGCGGGCAGTACCAAGAGACCCAGTACTTC CSASASGQYQETQYF
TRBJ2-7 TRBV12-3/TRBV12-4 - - TGTGCCAGCGGCCACCCTGCCTACAATGAGCAGTACTTC CASGHPAYNEQYF
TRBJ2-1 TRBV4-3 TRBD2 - TGCGCCAGCTCCTTTGCGGGAGGTGAGCAGTTCTTC CASSFAGGEQFF
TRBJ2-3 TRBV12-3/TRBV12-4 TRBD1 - TGTGCCAGCAGTGACAGGGTGGTCTCCGCAGATACGCAGTATTTT CASSDRVVSADTQYF
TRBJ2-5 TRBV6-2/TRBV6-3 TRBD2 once TGTGCCAGCAGATGGACTAGCGGGGGGCCGAGATCTTCGGAGACCCAGTACTTC CASRWTSGGPRSSETQYF
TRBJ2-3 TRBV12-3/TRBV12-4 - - TGTGCCAGCACCTGGACCCCCCAGGGTTCAAAAGATACGCAGTATTTT CASTWTPQGSKDTQYF
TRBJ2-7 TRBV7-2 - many TGTGCCAGCAGCTTGGAGATCTCCTACGAGCAGTACTTC CASSLEISYEQYF
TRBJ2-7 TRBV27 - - TGTGCCAGCAGTTTCGGGTACGGTGTCTACGAGCAGTACTTC CASSFGYGVYEQYF
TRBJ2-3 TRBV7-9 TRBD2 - TGTGCCAGCAGCTTCAGGACTAGCGGGAGTGGTGATACGCAGTATTTT CASSFRTSGSGDTQYF
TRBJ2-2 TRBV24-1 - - TGTGCCACCAGTGGTCCAATTAACACCGGGGAGCTGTTTTTT CATSGPINTGELFF
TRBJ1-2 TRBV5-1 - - TGCGCCAGCAGCTTGGCTGGACAACCGAACTATGGCTACACCTTC CASSLAGQPNYGYTF
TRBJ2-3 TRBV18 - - TGTGCCAGCTCACCACTGGATAATACGCAGTATTTT CASSPLDNTQYF